A few counts support the clone carrying this T cell receptor (beta chain). Its antigen is as yet unknown. A single record per CDR3 protein comes from TCRdb applying MiXCR to the reads. This table holds about 51,000 distinct CDR3 sequences, around a fifth found once. There are 17 residues in the CDR3. Trimming cost V 5 bases and J 1 base, with 19 bases left between them. Germline V gene sequence: CDR1 SGHTA, CDR2 FQGNSA. This record belongs to a study of T cell repertoires in cytomegalovirus infection. Study at large: Based on public TCR beta signatures, there were indications of CMV infection and of a matching HLA type.

Study-wide findings and caveats: Dominating the ex vivo response were HLA-C-restricted CMV-specific TCR beta clonotypes.

This TCR derives from a human donor in good health (CMV status not recorded). Some clones in this sample may be carry-over from other donors' samples. The rearrangement uses TRBV7-2 and TRBJ2-3, with a possible D match to TRBD2 (7 bases). The specimen comprised CD8+ T cells from cultured PBMCs, sampled from culture after CMV antigen stimulation. CDR3: CASSPGGRETRTDTQYF. The CDR3 DNA is TGTGCCAGCAGCCCTGGGGGGCGGGAGACTCGCACAGATACGCAGTATTTT.